This T cell receptor beta chain was identified in a study of control samples from healthy donors and cancer patients. Method: immunoSEQ multiplex PCR; TCRdb's copy keeps in-frame clones and lacks some. The table lists approximately 82,000 clones, 90% to 95% of them singletons. V gave up 7 bases and J gave up 2 bases; unmatched junction bases: 9. CDR3 size: 15 residues. CDR1 and CDR2 from the germline V gene are MDHEN and SYDVKM. Material: blood. This receptor was identified in a young woman in good health. This sequence joins TRBV28 and TRBJ2-7; the match to TRBD2 covers 9 bases. CDR3 nucleotides: TGTGCCAGCATCGACAGCGGGAGGTCAGCCTACGAGCAGTACTTC. Protein sequence: CASIDSGRSAYEQYF.